This entry describes one T cell receptor beta chain. This sample stems from a study of blood T cell repertoires in COVID-19. Germline V gene data show CDR1 as LNHDA and CDR2 as SQIVND (reference sequence). The CDR3 totals 15 residues. Trimming took off 3 bases at V and 0 bases at J, with 6 bases between the two ends. Sequencing was performed with immunoSEQ multiplex PCR; in TCRdb, only in-frame clones are kept and a portion is missing. The table has some 250,000 clones, approximately 87% seen once. This sequence was found in a man in his fifties or sixties with acute or convalescent COVID-19. The specimen sequenced was peripheral blood. The J gene is TRBJ2-6, the V gene TRBV19; D call uncertain. The CDR3 nucleotides are TGTGCCAGTAGTATTCTCTCCTCTGGGGCCAACGTCCTGACTTTC. Translated, it gives CASSILSSGANVLTF.